This TCR beta chain was sequenced during a study of human T cells and chemical hapten exposure. This clonotype was picked up many times. TCRdb called the 5' RACE reads again in MiXCR, with one record for every CDR3 protein. The table has approximately 140,000 distinct CDR3 sequences, approximately 4% seen once; the top ten hold approximately 1.3%. V shed 2 bases and J shed 3 bases, with 3 bases lying between them. The CDR3 loop spans 11 amino acids. The germline CDR1 and CDR2 sequences are SGHRS and YFSETQ. The authors extracted total RNA from unfractionated whole blood. The V gene is TRBV5-1, the J gene TRBJ2-7; no definite D call. The source is a female donor in good health. This CDR3 reads CASSFSYEQYF. The CDR3, as DNA: TGCGCCAGCAGCTTCAGCTACGAGCAGTACTTC.